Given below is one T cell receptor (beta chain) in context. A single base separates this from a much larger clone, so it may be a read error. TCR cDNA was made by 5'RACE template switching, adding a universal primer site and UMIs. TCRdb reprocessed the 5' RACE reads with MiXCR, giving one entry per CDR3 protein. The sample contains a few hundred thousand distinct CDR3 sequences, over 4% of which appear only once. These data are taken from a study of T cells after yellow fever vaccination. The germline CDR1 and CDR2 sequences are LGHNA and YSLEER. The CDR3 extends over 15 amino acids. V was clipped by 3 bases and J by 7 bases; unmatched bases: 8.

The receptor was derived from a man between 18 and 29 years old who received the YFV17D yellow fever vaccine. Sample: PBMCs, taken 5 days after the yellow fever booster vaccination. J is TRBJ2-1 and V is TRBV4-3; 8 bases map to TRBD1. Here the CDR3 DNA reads TGCGCCAGCAGCCAGGCCAGGGGGCGCGGGAATGAGCAGTTCTTC. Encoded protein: CASSQARGRGNEQFF.